The 8 T cell receptor beta chains reported below all come from one sample, sequenced in a study of cytomegalovirus exposure and HLA in healthy donors. Use of 60 Vbeta and 13 Jbeta primers characterized the PCR. Profiled with immunoSEQ multiplex PCR; TCRdb holds only in-frame clones, not every one. Counted here are 210,000 or so clones, more than 75% occurring once; the ten biggest clones make up over 1%. Sequencing was performed on PBMCs. The receptors stem from a man aged 25-40 years in good health and CMV-seronegative.

The V and J genes are TRBV27 and TRBJ2-7; 10 positions agree with TRBD1. With V trimmed by 4 bases and J by 5 bases, 11 bases remained unmatched. This CDR3 spans 16 amino acids. Per germline, CDR1 MNHEY and CDR2 SMNVEV (reference sequence). The CDR3 DNA reads TGTGCCAGCAGTTATTCAGCCGGGACAGGGGCCAACGAGCAGTACTTC. Its translation is CASSYSAGTGANEQYF.

The rearrangement uses TRBV10-2 and TRBJ2-1; 12 bases fit TRBD2. The CDR3 is 13 residues long. The J segment lost 8 bases and the V segment lost 7 bases, leaving 3 bases of the junction unmatched. Germline V gene lookup returns CDR1 WSHSY and CDR2 SAAADI. This CDR3 reads CASKLAGGYEQFF. The CDR3 nucleotides read TGCGCCAGCAAACTAGCGGGGGGATATGAGCAGTTCTTC.

This chain joins TRBV7-2 and TRBJ1-1, with D tentatively TRBD1 (6 bases). V was cut by 5 bases and J by 1 base, with 11 bases left in between. Germline V gives CDR1 SGHTA, CDR2 FQGNSA. This CDR3 comprises 14 residues. DNA of the CDR3: TGTGCCAGCAGCCCGGGACAATCGAACACTGAAGCTTTCTTT. Encoded protein: CASSPGQSNTEAFF.

The chain carries TRBV11-1 and TRBJ2-7, with a possible D match to TRBD1 (5 bases). Germline lookup yields CDR1 SGHAT and CDR2 FQDESV (reference sequence). CDR3 size: 13 residues. The germline V and J ends were trimmed by 5 bases and 3 bases, with 11 bases remaining between them. For the CDR3, the DNA is TGTGCCAGCAGCCCCCATGACAGCTACGAGCAGTACTTC. Translated: CASSPHDSYEQYF.

This clone is judged medium-sized. The rearrangement uses TRBV27 and TRBJ2-6; D remains ambiguous. The germline V gene encodes CDR1 MNHEY and CDR2 SMNVEV (reference sequence). The V and J ends lost 0 bases and 0 bases respectively, with 24 bases between them. This CDR3 has 22 amino acids. For the CDR3, the DNA is TGTGCCAGCAGTTTATCCCCTTTATCGACATCCCCCCTAATCTCTGGGGCCAACGTCCTGACTTTC. Amino acid sequence: CASSLSPLSTSPLISGANVLTF.

This sequence joins TRBV19 and TRBJ2-5; TRBD2 aligns across 10 bases. The better agreement between TRBJ2-7 and the DNA end casts doubt on the J call. The CDR3 length is 15 residues. The germline gives CDR1 LNHDA, CDR2 SQIVND (reference sequence). CDR3: CASGPGTSETYEQYF. The CDR3 nucleotides are TGTGCCAGCGGCCCCGGGACTAGCGAAACCTACGAGCAGTACTTC.

V usage is TRBV6-5 and J usage is TRBJ1-4, with 7 positions matching TRBD1. This CDR3 comprises 15 residues. The V and J ends lost 2 bases and 3 bases, in that order; junction bases with no gene match: 3. Germline V lookup: CDR1 MNHEY, CDR2 SVGAGI. CDR3: CASSYRGPPNEKLFF. For the CDR3, the DNA is TGTGCCAGCAGTTACAGGGGGCCACCTAATGAAAAACTGTTTTTT.

The chain joins TRBV18 to TRBJ2-7; a weak D match, TRBD1 (5 bases). The length of the CDR3 is 14 residues. The V end was cut by 3 bases, the J end by 4 bases, with 13 bases between. Germline V lookup: CDR1 KGHSH, CDR2 LQKENI. CDR3 loop: CASSPPGRTYEQYF. The DNA of the CDR3 is TGTGCCAGCTCACCGCCAGGCAGGACATACGAGCAGTACTTC.